This entry lists 32 T cell receptor beta chains sequenced from one sample in a study of beta chain features in type 1 diabetes. These receptors lack a known antigen. Expressed TCRB transcripts got sequenced, as all isolated RNA was reverse transcribed. This table comes from immunoSEQ multiplex PCR, and its TCRdb copy is limited to in-frame clones, with some not included. Among more than 550,000 clones listed, around 15% were seen once. Study outcomes and limitations: Type 1 diabetes patients had TCRB CDR3s that were shorter (moderately but significantly so) in all four CD4+ subsets.

Sequenced: naive CD4+ T cells from blood. These receptor sequences come from a young man with type 1 diabetes.

This clone was seen a handful of times. This chain joins TRBV19 and TRBJ2-1, with TRBD2 matching 13 bases. Looked up from germline, CDR1 is LNHDA and CDR2 is SQIVND (reference sequence). J lost 3 bases, V lost 9 bases, and 8 bases had no gene match. The CDR3 extends over 16 amino acids. CDR3 protein: CASGDGLAGDYNEQFF. CDR3 in DNA: TGTGCCAGCGGAGACGGACTAGCGGGGGACTACAATGAGCAGTTCTTC.

This clone was counted a few times. This chain links TRBV13 with TRBJ2-1, with 13 bases that match TRBD2. V was clipped by 2 bases and J by 5 bases; unmatched bases: 6. The germline V gene has CDR1 PRHDT and CDR2 FYEKMQ (reference sequence). The CDR3 loop spans 17 amino acids. CDR3 sequence: CASSLIGLAGVNNEQFF. CDR3 in DNA: TGTGCCAGCAGCTTAATTGGACTAGCGGGAGTCAACAATGAGCAGTTCTTC.

The table lists this clone with a few counts. The V call is TRBV7-2, the J call TRBJ1-3, with D unclear. The CDR3 spans 13 residues. From germline, CDR1 is SGHTA and CDR2 FQGNSA. The V gene lost 5 bases and the J gene lost 4 bases, with 9 bases spanning the gap. The CDR3 is CASSQNEGNTIYF. In DNA form, the CDR3 reads TGTGCCAGCAGCCAAAATGAAGGAAACACCATATATTTT.

This clone has just a few counts. The rearrangement joins TRBV7-9 to TRBJ2-1; 7 nucleotides align to TRBD2. J lost 10 bases, V lost 6 bases, and 3 bases had no gene match. The CDR3 has 11 residues. The germline CDR1 and CDR2 sequences are SEHNR and FQNEAQ (reference sequence). The CDR3 DNA sequence: TGTGCCAGCAGGGCGGGAGCAGAGCAGTTCTTC. Protein sequence: CASRAGAEQFF.

This clone has a handful of counts. The chain has TRBV15 and TRBJ1-1; tentative D call: TRBD1 (6 bases). Germline lookup yields CDR1 LNHNV and CDR2 YYDKDF (reference sequence). The CDR3 loop spans 13 amino acids. V shed 5 bases and J shed 3 bases, with 10 bases lying between them. CDR3 nucleotides: TGTGCCACCAGCTGGGGGGCCGACACTGAAGCTTTCTTT. Translating gives CATSWGADTEAFF.

The chain couples TRBV14 to TRBJ2-1; weak D call: TRBD2 (5 bases). The V gene lost 5 bases and the J gene lost 8 bases, with 19 bases spanning the gap. The germline gives CDR1 SGHDN, CDR2 FVKESK. The CDR3 is 15 amino acids. This CDR3 reads CASSERLAHPHEQFF. The CDR3 nucleotides read TGTGCCAGCAGCGAGAGGCTAGCCCACCCCCATGAGCAGTTCTTC.

This clone occurred a few times. The gene calls are TRBV5-4 and TRBJ2-6, with D uncertain. The CDR3 is 14 amino acids. Trimming took 5 bases from V and 2 from J, leaving 8 bases between them. Germline CDR1 SGHNT, CDR2 YYREEE (reference sequence). CDR3 protein: CASSGIAGANVLTF. The CDR3 region has the DNA TGTGCCAGCAGTGGGATAGCTGGGGCCAACGTCCTGACTTTC.

This clone came up a few times. The CDR3: CASSHRLAGGISGANVLTF. Here the CDR3 DNA reads TGCGCCAGCAGCCACCGACTAGCGGGGGGCATCTCTGGGGCCAACGTCCTGACTTTC. This sequence joins TRBV4-1 and TRBJ2-6; 13 bases line up with TRBD2. The J segment lost 0 bases and the V segment lost 3 bases, leaving 5 bases of the junction unmatched. Germline CDR1 MGHRA, CDR2 YSYEKL. CDR3 length: 19 amino acids.

V usage is TRBV30 and J usage is TRBJ1-1, with no clear D. The CDR3 consists of 14 residues. Germline values: CDR1 GTSNPN, CDR2 SVGIG (reference sequence). The V gene lost 2 bases and the J gene lost 4 bases, with 14 bases spanning the gap. This chain's CDR3 is CAWSRLDRATEAFF. The CDR3 DNA sequence: TGTGCCTGGAGTAGGCTGGACCGGGCCACTGAAGCTTTCTTT.

This chain joins TRBV29-1 and TRBJ2-3; TRBD2 agrees at 11 bases. CDR3 length: 15 residues. Germline V gene lookup returns CDR1 SQVTM and CDR2 ANQGSEA. The junction had 5 bases not matched to a gene; V was cut back by 3 bases and J by 3 bases. The CDR3: CSVDSTSGGTDTQYF. As DNA, the CDR3 is TGCAGCGTTGATAGTACTAGCGGGGGAACAGATACGCAGTATTTT.

This clone occurred a few times. The rearrangement joins TRBV4-3 to TRBJ1-2; TRBD1 matches at 7 bases. The CDR3 contains 15 residues. After removal of 6 bases from V and 2 bases from J, the junction contained 9 bases not matched to a gene. Germline loops: CDR1 LGHNA, CDR2 YSLEER. CDR3 coding DNA: TGCGCCAGCAGTCTGACAGGGAACGGAAACTATGGCTACACCTTC. It translates to CASSLTGNGNYGYTF.

This clone was counted only a few times. The rearrangement links TRBV6-6 to TRBJ1-2; D is ambiguous. Per the germline V gene, CDR1 is MNHNY and CDR2 is SVGAGI (reference sequence). The length of the CDR3 is 12 residues. The V end was cut by 7 bases, the J end by 8 bases, with 14 bases between. CDR3 coding DNA: TGTGCCAGCACGCATAGGACGACAGGCTACACCTTC. It specifies CASTHRTTGYTF.

The sample holds a few counts of this clone. This rearrangement joins TRBV2 to TRBJ2-5, with TRBD2 as a possible D gene (5 bases). This CDR3 is built from 16 residues. V was shortened by 2 bases and J by 4 bases, with 17 bases between the two germline ends. In germline, CDR1 is SNHLY, CDR2 FYNNEI. The CDR3 bases are TGTGCCAGCAGTGAAACGTTGGGGAGTCTTGGAGAGACCCAGTACTTC. It codes for CASSETLGSLGETQYF.

The chain links TRBV2 to TRBJ1-5; D unclear. The V end was cut by 4 bases, the J end by 1 base, with 5 bases between. Germline V gene data show CDR1 as SNHLY and CDR2 as FYNNEI. This CDR3 has 13 residues. The CDR3 nucleotides read TGTGCCAGCAGTGTTGAGAGCAATCAGCCCCAGCATTTT. Translating it yields CASSVESNQPQHF.

The V and J genes are TRBV30 and TRBJ1-3; possibly TRBD1 for D (5 bases). The V gene's germline CDR1 is GTSNPN and CDR2 SVGIG (reference sequence). Trimming took 8 bases from V and 3 from J, leaving 14 bases between them. The CDR3 has 13 amino acids. The CDR3 DNA reads TGTGCCGCAGGGCAGGTCGGTGGAAACACCATATATTTT. Amino acids: CAAGQVGGNTIYF. The full variable domain, with the rest looked up from reference TRBV30 and TRBJ1-3, is SQTIHQWPATLVQPVGSPLSLECTVEGTSNPNLYWYRQAAGRGLQLLFYSVGIGQISSEVPQNLSASRPQDRQFILSSKKLLLSDSGFYLCAAGQVGGNTIYFGEGSWLTVV.

The V gene is TRBV5-6, the J gene TRBJ2-1; TRBD2 might be the D (5 bases). Trimming pared 1 base from V and 7 bases from J, leaving 21 bases between. Germline CDR1 is SGHDT and CDR2 is YYEEEE. The CDR3 length is 17 residues. CDR3 sequence (DNA): TGTGCCAGCAGCTTGCCGGTACGGGGTGACTCCTCGAATGAGCAGTTCTTC. Its translation is CASSLPVRGDSSNEQFF. The complete variable domain, with remaining parts taken from reference TRBV5-6 and TRBJ2-1, reads DAGVTQSPTHLIKTRGQQVTLRCSPKSGHDTVSWYQQALGQGPQFIFQYYEEEERQRGNFPDRFSGHQFPNYSSELNVNALLLGDSALYLCASSLPVRGDSSNEQFFGPGTRLTVL.

The chain is built from TRBV5-6 and TRBJ2-7; no firm D call. The V and J ends lost 0 bases and 2 bases respectively, with 9 bases between them. Germline V gene lookup returns CDR1 SGHDT and CDR2 YYEEEE. CDR3 length: 14 amino acids. CDR3 loop: CASSLEGTTYEQYF. The CDR3 nucleotides are TGTGCCAGCAGCTTGGAGGGCACCACCTACGAGCAGTACTTC.

The chain couples TRBV5-6 to TRBJ1-1, with 8 bases aligning to TRBD1. The CDR3 sequence is 15 residues long. Germline V lookup: CDR1 SGHDT, CDR2 YYEEEE. The V segment lost 0 bases and the J segment 6 bases; nucleotides outside the gene matches: 7. This chain's CDR3 is CASSLEYRGYAEAFF. The DNA for the CDR3 is TGTGCCAGCAGCTTGGAGTACAGGGGGTACGCTGAAGCTTTCTTT.

This clone was found a few times. This sequence joins TRBV7-9 and TRBJ1-5; no definite D call. Trimming took 5 bases from V and 5 from J, leaving 16 bases between them. This CDR3 contains 15 residues. Germline V gives CDR1 SEHNR, CDR2 FQNEAQ (reference sequence). In DNA form, the CDR3 reads TGTGCCAGCAGCCGGCTACCTTTGGACGATCAGCCCCAGCATTTT. Translation gives CASSRLPLDDQPQHF.

The table lists this clone with a few counts. V gene TRBV7-9 combines with J gene TRBJ1-1, with 8 bases fitting TRBD1. The CDR3 covers 15 residues. V dropped 3 bases and J dropped 5; count of bases not matched to a gene: 8. Germline CDR1 SEHNR, CDR2 FQNEAQ (reference sequence). Here the CDR3 reads CASSLLRGRVTEAFF. CDR3 bases: TGTGCCAGCAGCTTGCTCAGGGGGCGCGTTACTGAAGCTTTCTTT. Full variable domain (rest looked up from reference TRBV7-9 and TRBJ1-1): DTGVSQNPRHKITKRGQNVTFRCDPISEHNRLYWYRQTLGQGPEFLTYFQNEAQLEKSRLLSDRFSAERPKGSFSTLEIQRTEQGDSAMYLCASSLLRGRVTEAFFGQGTRLTVV.

This clone was counted only a few times. The chain has TRBV28 and TRBJ2-3; D unresolved. V was clipped by 5 bases and J by 1 base, with 13 bases between them. Germline V lookup: CDR1 MDHEN, CDR2 SYDVKM. This CDR3 has 15 amino acids. CDR3 protein: CASSQTPAGTDTQYF. The DNA for the CDR3 is TGTGCCAGCAGTCAAACGCCGGCGGGCACAGATACGCAGTATTTT.

This clone showed up just a few times. V is TRBV20-1 and J is TRBJ2-3; unclear D gene. V dropped 3 bases and J dropped 6 bases, with 7 bases sitting between them. Germline CDR1 reads DFQATT; CDR2 reads SNEGSKA (reference sequence). This CDR3 has 11 residues. The CDR3 DNA is TGCAGTGCTAGGGATTCGGATACGCAGTATTTT. Amino acid sequence: CSARDSDTQYF.

This clone was seen a few times. The chain links TRBV4-3 to TRBJ2-3; D uncertain. Trimming pared 2 bases from V and 7 bases from J, leaving 19 bases between. The CDR3 runs 16 residues. Germline loops: CDR1 LGHNA, CDR2 YSLEER. DNA for the CDR3: TGCGCCAGCAGCCAAAATGATGGTCACTTCACTAATACGCAGTATTTT. Translated: CASSQNDGHFTNTQYF.

V gene TRBV5-1 combines with J gene TRBJ2-7, with TRBD1 identical over 9 bases. Germline CDR1 SGHRS, CDR2 YFSETQ. J was trimmed by 6 bases and V by 4 bases; bases with no gene match: 11. CDR3 length: 15 residues. CDR3 in DNA: TGCGCCAGCAGCATAACCGGGACAGGGACTTTCGAGCAGTACTTC. Translation: CASSITGTGTFEQYF.

The chain links TRBV28 to TRBJ2-7, with 8 bases that match TRBD2. Germline CDR1 MDHEN, CDR2 SYDVKM. The CDR3 is 17 amino acids. J was trimmed by 6 bases and V by 2 bases; bases with no gene match: 15. The CDR3 DNA reads TGTGCCAGCAGTTTAATCTCCTTAGCGGGAACGTTCTCCGAGCAGTACTTC. It specifies CASSLISLAGTFSEQYF.

This clone was picked up a small number of times. The rearrangement uses TRBV7-2 and TRBJ2-5; D perhaps matches TRBD2 (6 bases). Looked up from germline, CDR1 is SGHTA and CDR2 is FQGNSA. V lost 2 bases and J lost 3, with 13 bases in between. The CDR3 runs to 15 residues. CDR3 in amino acids: CASSLRAGSKETQYF. The CDR3 DNA is TGTGCCAGCAGCTTACGAGCGGGCTCAAAAGAGACCCAGTACTTC.

In regard to this clone: The sample has other DNA sequences that encode this CDR3 too. This chain joins TRBV5-1 and TRBJ2-5; D ambiguous. This CDR3 has 13 residues. The V end was cut by 0 bases, the J end by 2 bases, with 5 bases between. Germline loops: CDR1 SGHRS, CDR2 YFSETQ. CDR3: CASSLAVQETQYF. CDR3 bases: TGCGCCAGCAGCTTGGCCGTGCAAGAGACCCAGTACTTC.

In this sample, this clone turned up a few times. The V gene is TRBV30, the J gene TRBJ1-1; D is unresolved. Trimming cost V 0 bases and J 8 bases, with 7 bases left between them. This CDR3 has 11 residues. Germline V gene lookup returns CDR1 GTSNPN and CDR2 SVGIG (reference sequence). The CDR3 DNA reads TGTGCCTGGAGTGTGGTCCGCGAAGCTTTCTTT. Translating gives CAWSVVREAFF.

J is TRBJ2-2 and V is TRBV29-1, with a weak D call TRBD2 (5 bases). The CDR3 has 15 residues. CDR1 SQVTM and CDR2 ANQGSEA come from the germline V gene. Trimming took off 7 bases at V and 0 bases at J, with 15 bases between the two ends. CDR3 sequence: CSAESGSPNTGELFF. The CDR3, as DNA: TGCAGCGCTGAGAGCGGAAGCCCGAACACCGGGGAGCTGTTTTTT.

V gene TRBV30 combines with J gene TRBJ1-2; 7 bases match TRBD1. Losses at the gene ends were 2 bases for V and 0 bases for J; bases not matched to a gene: 9. Germline V gene lookup returns CDR1 GTSNPN and CDR2 SVGIG (reference sequence). This CDR3 has 16 amino acids. In nucleotides, the CDR3 is TGTGCCTGGAGTCCTAGAGGGGACAGAACTAACTATGGCTACACCTTC. This gives the protein CAWSPRGDRTNYGYTF.

The table lists this clone with a few counts. The V call is TRBV30, the J call TRBJ2-5; tentative D call: TRBD2 (6 bases). Trimming stripped 8 bases from V and 2 bases from J, with 12 bases between. The CDR3 totals 12 residues. Germline-derived CDR1 and CDR2 are GTSNPN and SVGIG (reference sequence). The chain's CDR3 is CALGTYQETQYF. The CDR3 nucleotides are TGTGCCCTAGGGACTTATCAAGAGACCCAGTACTTC.

V is TRBV27 and J is TRBJ1-3; 7 positions agree with TRBD1. The CDR3 consists of 17 residues. The J segment lost 1 base and the V segment lost 3 bases, leaving 9 bases of the junction unmatched. Germline V CDR1 and CDR2: MNHEY, SMNVEV (reference sequence). The CDR3 sequence is CASSFAGRGLSGNTIYF. CDR3 nucleotides: TGTGCCAGCAGTTTTGCCGGCAGGGGGTTATCTGGAAACACCATATATTTT.